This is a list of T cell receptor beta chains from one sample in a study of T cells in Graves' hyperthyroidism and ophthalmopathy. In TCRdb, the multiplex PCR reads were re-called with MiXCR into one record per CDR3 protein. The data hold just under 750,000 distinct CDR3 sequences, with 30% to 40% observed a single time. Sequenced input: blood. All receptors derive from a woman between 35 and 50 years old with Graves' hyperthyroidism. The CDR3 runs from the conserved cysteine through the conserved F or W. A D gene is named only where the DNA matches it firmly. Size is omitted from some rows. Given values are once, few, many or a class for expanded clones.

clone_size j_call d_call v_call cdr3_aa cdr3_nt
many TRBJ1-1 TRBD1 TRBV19 CASSGQGVNTEAFF TGTGCCAGTAGCGGACAGGGGGTGAACACTGAAGCTTTCTTT
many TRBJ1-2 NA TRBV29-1 CSVETGITGYGYTF TGCAGCGTTGAAACAGGGATAACTGGCTATGGCTACACCTTC
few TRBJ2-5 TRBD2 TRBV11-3 CASSLTSGHQETQYF TGTGCCAGCAGCTTAACTAGCGGACACCAAGAGACCCAGTACTTC
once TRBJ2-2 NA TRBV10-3 CATGTTNTGELFF TGTGCCACCGGGACAACGAACACCGGGGAGCTGTTTTTT
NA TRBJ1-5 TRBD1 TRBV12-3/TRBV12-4 CASNPSGGGQPQHF TGTGCCAGCAACCCCTCAGGGGGCGGTCAGCCCCAGCATTTT
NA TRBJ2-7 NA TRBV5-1 CASTGTLSYEQYF TGCGCCAGCACCGGGACTCTCTCCTACGAGCAGTACTTC
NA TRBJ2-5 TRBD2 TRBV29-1 CSVLSGAKQETQYF TGCAGCGTCTTAAGCGGGGCCAAACAAGAGACCCAGTACTTC
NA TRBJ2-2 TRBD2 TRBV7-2 CASSQERLAGGPTGELFF TGCGCCAGCAGCCAAGAAAGGCTAGCGGGAGGTCCAACCGGGGAGCTGTTTTTT
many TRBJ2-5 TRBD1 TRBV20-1 CSATGTGGLETQYF TGCAGTGCAACCGGGACAGGGGGTTTGGAGACCCAGTACTTC
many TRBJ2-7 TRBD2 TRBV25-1 CASSASSGRIHF TGTGCCAGCAGTGCATCTAGCGGGAGGATACACTTC
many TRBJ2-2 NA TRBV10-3 CAIMRGEDTGELFF TGTGCCATCATGAGGGGCGAGGACACCGGGGAGCTGTTTTTT
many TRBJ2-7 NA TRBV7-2 CASSLVAGGVNEQYF TGTGCCAGCAGCTTAGTGGCAGGGGGGGTTAACGAGCAGTACTTC
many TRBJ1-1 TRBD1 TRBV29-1 CSGGTGSRTEAFF TGCAGCGGGGGGACAGGGTCGAGGACTGAAGCTTTCTTT
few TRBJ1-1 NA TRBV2 CASKNEILREAFF TGTGCCAGCAAAAATGAGATCCTCAGGGAAGCTTTCTTT
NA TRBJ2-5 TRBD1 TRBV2 CASSETGGGRETQYF TGTGCCAGCAGTGAGACAGGGGGGGGAAGAGAGACCCAGTACTTC
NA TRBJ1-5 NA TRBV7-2 CAWAMQGLQPQHF TGTGCCTGGGCTATGCAGGGTCTCCAGCCCCAGCATTTT
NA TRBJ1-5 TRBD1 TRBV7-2 CASTGQDSNQPQHF TGTGCCAGCACCGGACAGGATAGCAATCAGCCCCAGCATTTT
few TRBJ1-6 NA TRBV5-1 CASSWEGVTSPLHF TGCGCCAGCAGCTGGGAGGGGGTAACTTCACCCCTCCACTTT
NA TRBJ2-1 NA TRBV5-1 CASSLFGSGNEQFF TGCGCCAGCAGCTTGTTTGGCTCGGGCAATGAGCAGTTCTTC
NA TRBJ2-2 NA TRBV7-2 CASSTQGGPSSGTGELFF TGTGCCAGCAGCACCCAGGGGGGTCCTAGCAGTGGCACCGGGGAGCTGTTTTTT
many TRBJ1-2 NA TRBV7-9 CASTQTGNSGYTF TGTGCCAGCACTCAGACAGGCAACTCGGGCTACACCTTC
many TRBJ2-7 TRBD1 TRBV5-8 CASSGPQGGEQYF TGTGCCAGCAGCGGCCCACAGGGGGGCGAGCAGTACTTC
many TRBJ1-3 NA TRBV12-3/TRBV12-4 CASSLTGGEHTIYF TGTGCCAGCAGTTTAACGGGTGGTGAGCACACCATATATTTT
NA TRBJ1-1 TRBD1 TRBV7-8 CASSYRGQPNTEAFF TGTGCCAGCAGCTACCGGGGACAGCCGAACACTGAAGCTTTCTTT
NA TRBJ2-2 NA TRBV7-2 CASSVDGRRGGELFF TGTGCCAGCAGCGTCGACGGGAGACGGGGGGGGGAGCTGTTTTTT
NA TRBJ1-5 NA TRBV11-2 CASSSRLAGVGNEQPQHF TGTGCCAGCAGCTCCCGACTAGCGGGGGTAGGGAATGAGCAGCCCCAGCATTTT
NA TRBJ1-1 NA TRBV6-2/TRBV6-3 CASSYRRETEAFF TGTGCCAGCAGTTACCGCAGGGAAACTGAAGCTTTCTTT